These 27 T cell receptor beta chains share one sample of origin, sequenced in a study of T cells after yellow fever vaccination (dated by TCRdb to between 2018 and 2021). The treatment or condition label of this sample denotes: live attenuated yellow fever vaccine strain. The library came from 5' RACE. The sequencer listed for this sample is Illumina HiSeq 2500. TCRdb applied fastp at Q25 and MiXCR to the public reads, then kept only in-frame beta chains. Every distinct CDR3 protein forms one entry, paired with its most common genes and DNA. The table for this sample lists 450,000 to 600,000 distinct CDR3 sequences; less than 20% of them were counted only once. The top ten hold around 16% of the sample. The specimen comprised PBMCs, sampled 5 to 6 days after the first yellow fever vaccination. These receptors all come from a man between 18 and 29 years old who received the YFV17D yellow fever vaccine.

This clonotype was observed a handful of times. The chain is built from TRBV10-1 and TRBJ2-2; D is possibly TRBD1 or TRBD2 (5 bases each). This CDR3 spans 14 amino acids. V was clipped by 3 bases and J by 4 bases, with 9 bases between them. CDR1 is WNHNN and CDR2 is SYGVQD in the germline V gene (reference sequence). The CDR3 sequence is CASSDEGTTGELFF. CDR3 in DNA: TGCGCCAGCAGTGACGAGGGGACCACCGGGGAGCTGTTTTTT.

Concerning this clonotype itself: One junction end does not reproduce the germline sequence, and a read error may be involved. The V gene is TRBV7-7, the J gene TRBJ1-1; perhaps TRBD1 as D (5 bases). The CDR3 covers 15 residues. Germline CDR1 is SSHAT and CDR2 is FNYEAQ (reference sequence). The CDR3 bases are TGTGCTAGCAGCCGATATACAGGATCACTCACTGAAGCTTTCTTT. This gives the protein CASSRYTGSLTEAFF.

This clonotype was observed a few times. V gene TRBV7-2 combines with J gene TRBJ2-1; no reliable D call. The germline V and J ends were trimmed by 5 bases and 6 bases, with 11 bases remaining between them. Germline V gene lookup returns CDR1 SGHTA and CDR2 FQGNSA. The length of the CDR3 is 13 residues. The CDR3 coding sequence is TGTGCCAGCAGCACCGATGCGATCAATGAGCAGTTCTTC. Translated: CASSTDAINEQFF.

The rearrangement links TRBV5-1 to TRBJ2-1; D not certain. Germline V CDR1 and CDR2: SGHRS, YFSETQ. There are 16 residues in the CDR3. V was cut by 0 bases and J by 6 bases, with 16 bases left in between. CDR3 sequence (DNA): TGCGCCAGCAGCTTGGGGGGTACGGAGCCACCCAATGAGCAGTTCTTC. Translation gives CASSLGGTEPPNEQFF. Variable domain in full (rest from reference TRBV5-1 and TRBJ2-1): KAGVTQTPRYLIKTRGQQVTLSCSPISGHRSVSWYQQTPGQGLQFLFEYFSETQRNKGNFPGRFSGRQFSNSRSEMNVSTLELGDSALYLCASSLGGTEPPNEQFFGPGTRLTVL.

This clonotype has just a few counts. The rearrangement links TRBV7-9 to TRBJ1-5; no firm D call. This CDR3 is 13 amino acids long. Germline CDR1 and CDR2: SEHNR and FQNEAQ (reference sequence). Trimming stripped 5 bases from V and 7 bases from J, with 12 bases between. CDR3 region: CASSDHSGQPQHF. CDR3 DNA: TGTGCCAGCAGCGACCACAGCGGGCAGCCCCAGCATTTT.

The chain uses TRBV6-1 and TRBJ1-2; TRBD1 matches at 7 bases. Losses at the gene ends were 5 bases for V and 6 bases for J; bases not matched to a gene: 12. The CDR3 length is 15 residues. The germline V gene encodes CDR1 MNHNS and CDR2 SASEGT. CDR3 coding DNA: TGTGCCAGCAGTACACTACAGGGGCCAAGGGATGGCTACACCTTC. It translates to CASSTLQGPRDGYTF.

The V and J genes are TRBV12-5 and TRBJ2-3; the match to TRBD2 covers 7 bases. The ends lost 0 bases at V and 2 bases at J; junction bases unmatched: 5. The germline CDR1 and CDR2 sequences are LGHNT and FRNRAP. The CDR3 contains 16 residues. The CDR3 loop is CASGLVLGGSTDTQYF. Here the CDR3 DNA reads TGTGCTAGTGGTTTGGTACTGGGAGGGTCCACAGATACGCAGTATTTT.

The chain combines TRBV7-9 with TRBJ1-4; maybe TRBD1 (5 bases). The CDR3 sequence is 14 residues long. CDR1 SEHNR and CDR2 FQNEAQ come from the germline V gene (reference sequence). The V gene lost 5 bases and the J gene lost 8 bases, with 15 bases spanning the gap. The CDR3 nucleotides are TGTGCCAGCAGCCGGGATGAGGGACGGGAAAAACTGTTTTTT. It codes for CASSRDEGREKLFF.

This clonotype turned up a few times. The chain links TRBV12-3 or TRBV12-4 to TRBJ2-7, with TRBD2 identical over 7 bases. The CDR3 covers 16 residues. V gave up 4 bases and J gave up 2 bases; unmatched junction bases: 11. CDR3 protein: CASSSPGGGVPYEQYF. The CDR3 DNA follows: TGTGCCAGCAGTTCCCCGGGTGGGGGGGTCCCCTACGAGCAGTACTTC.

The V gene is TRBV4-2, the J gene TRBJ2-1; 11 bases agree with TRBD2. Trimming removed 1 base from V and 1 base from J; junction bases left unmatched: 12. Per the germline V gene, CDR1 is LGHNA and CDR2 is YNFKEQ. The CDR3 sequence is 20 residues long. DNA for the CDR3: TGTGCCAGCAGCCAAGCCCTAGCTAGCGGGGGGTTGTCGTCCTACAATGAGCAGTTCTTC. This encodes CASSQALASGGLSSYNEQFF.

This clonotype was found a few times. The J gene is TRBJ2-7, the V gene TRBV5-5; D is possibly TRBD2 (5 bases). The V end lost 5 bases, the J end lost 0 bases, and 15 bases lay between the germline ends. The length of the CDR3 is 15 residues. The V gene's germline CDR1 is SGHKS and CDR2 YYEKEE (reference sequence). CDR3 nucleotide sequence: TGTGCCAGCAGTCGGGGTGTCATAAGCTCCTACGAGCAGTACTTC. It yields the protein CASSRGVISSYEQYF.

V and J are TRBV7-9 and TRBJ1-5, with unresolved D. The germline gives CDR1 SEHNR, CDR2 FQNEAQ (reference sequence). The V and J ends lost 1 base and 6 bases respectively, with 10 bases between them. The CDR3 is 14 amino acids. The DNA for the CDR3 is TGTGCCAGCAGCTTAGAAAGTGGGTTTCAGCCCCAGCATTTT. Amino acids: CASSLESGFQPQHF.

A few counts support this clonotype. The rearrangement joins TRBV7-2 to TRBJ2-5; D is possibly TRBD2 (6 bases). Trimming left V 5 bases short and J 6 bases short, with 19 bases between. CDR1 and CDR2 (germline): SGHTA, FQGNSA. The CDR3 covers 15 residues. The CDR3 DNA follows: TGTGCCAGCAGCCCCCAGGGACTCGTTGGGAAGACCCAGTACTTC. This sequence encodes CASSPQGLVGKTQYF.

This clonotype was seen at least ten times. The rearrangement links TRBV12-3 or TRBV12-4 to TRBJ2-1; unclear D gene. The germline V and J ends were trimmed by 3 bases and 5 bases, with 5 bases remaining between them. The CDR3 totals 12 residues. The CDR3 sequence: CASSLTNNEQFF. The CDR3 nucleotides are TGTGCCAGCAGTTTGACCAACAATGAGCAGTTCTTC.

Comments on this clonotype: Germline is not matched at one junction end, which may reflect a read error. The chain has TRBV6-1 and TRBJ2-6; TRBD1 is a possible D gene (5 bases). The germline CDR1 and CDR2 sequences are MNHNS and SASEGT. CDR3 length: 13 amino acids. CDR3 sequence reads: CASSGTGASVLTF. CDR3 in DNA: TGTGCCAGCAGTGGAACTGGGGCCAGCGTCCTGACTTTC.

CDR3 protein: CASTRDREGLEAFF. CDR3 nucleotides: TGTGCCAGCACCCGGGACAGGGAAGGCCTGGAAGCTTTCTTT. The rearrangement uses TRBV12-3 or TRBV12-4 and TRBJ1-1; 9 bases are shared with TRBD1. V dropped 7 bases and J dropped 8; count of bases not matched to a gene: 11. The CDR3 consists of 14 residues.

This chain uses TRBV4-1 with TRBJ2-7; D is undetermined. Germline lookup yields CDR1 MGHRA and CDR2 YSYEKL. Trimming took off 3 bases at V and 1 base at J, with 7 bases between the two ends. The CDR3 is made up of 13 amino acids. The CDR3 is CASSQARSYEQYF. CDR3 bases: TGCGCCAGCAGCCAGGCCAGATCCTACGAGCAGTACTTC.

The chain joins TRBV5-1 to TRBJ1-2, with D tentatively TRBD1 (5 bases). Germline CDR1 SGHRS, CDR2 YFSETQ. V lost 3 bases, J lost 8 bases, and 17 bases lay in between. The length of the CDR3 is 14 residues. CDR3 loop: CASSSRQTGRGYTF. The CDR3 nucleotides are TGCGCCAGCAGCTCACGCCAGACGGGACGAGGCTACACCTTC. The full variable domain, its missing parts supplied by reference TRBV5-1 and TRBJ1-2, is KAGVTQTPRYLIKTRGQQVTLSCSPISGHRSVSWYQQTPGQGLQFLFEYFSETQRNKGNFPGRFSGRQFSNSRSEMNVSTLELGDSALYLCASSSRQTGRGYTFGSGTRLTVV.

The sample holds a few counts of this clonotype. This chain joins TRBV10-2 and TRBJ2-5, with 8 bases that match TRBD2. Per the germline V gene, CDR1 is WSHSY and CDR2 is SAAADI. The CDR3 runs to 13 residues. The V segment lost 8 bases and the J segment 3 bases; nucleotides outside the gene matches: 5. The chain's CDR3 is CASSILAEETQYF. The CDR3 nucleotides read TGCGCCAGCTCTATACTAGCGGAAGAGACCCAGTACTTC.

CDR3 protein: CASSQDGYTEAFF. The CDR3 nucleotides read TGTGCCAGCAGCCAAGACGGTTATACTGAAGCTTTCTTT. This chain joins TRBV7-9 and TRBJ1-1; D ambiguous. Trimming cost V 5 bases and J 5 bases, with 12 bases left between them. The CDR3 extends over 13 amino acids. The germline V gene encodes CDR1 SEHNR and CDR2 FQNEAQ (reference sequence).

V and J are TRBV19 and TRBJ1-4; 8 bases align to TRBD1. Germline CDR1 LNHDA, CDR2 SQIVND (reference sequence). The ends lost 5 bases at V and 6 bases at J; junction bases unmatched: 8. The CDR3 sequence is 15 residues long. The CDR3 region has the DNA TGTGCCAGTAGTGATTCCGGGACAGGTTATGAAAAACTGTTTTTT. This gives the protein CASSDSGTGYEKLFF. The full variable domain, with the rest looked up from reference TRBV19 and TRBJ1-4, is DGGITQSPKYLFRKEGQNVTLSCEQNLNHDAMYWYRQDPGQGLRLIYYSQIVNDFQKGDIAEGYSVSREKKESFPLTVTSAQKNPTAFYLCASSDSGTGYEKLFFGSGTQLSVL.

The J gene is TRBJ2-7, the V gene TRBV29-1, with D maybe TRBD1 (6 bases). Trimming pared 3 bases from V and 6 bases from J, leaving 12 bases between. This CDR3 region has 12 residues. In germline, CDR1 is SQVTM, CDR2 ANQGSEA. CDR3 nucleotides: TGCAGCGTTGACAGGGGAAGGAGCGAGCAGTACTTC. Amino acids: CSVDRGRSEQYF.

This chain links TRBV5-5 with TRBJ2-7; D might be TRBD1 (6 bases). The CDR3 consists of 17 residues. V was cut by 4 bases and J by 0 bases, with 20 bases left in between. Germline loops: CDR1 SGHKS, CDR2 YYEKEE (reference sequence). The CDR3 sequence is CASSLRGVTVSSYEQYF. CDR3 DNA sequence: TGTGCCAGCAGCCTCAGGGGTGTGACAGTGAGCTCCTACGAGCAGTACTTC.

This clonotype was recorded many times. The chain combines TRBV5-1 with TRBJ2-1; 12 nucleotides line up with TRBD2. CDR1 and CDR2 (germline): SGHRS, YFSETQ. The CDR3 covers 15 residues. J was trimmed by 7 bases and V by 4 bases; bases with no gene match: 6. CDR3 region: CASSGTTSGGNEQFF. The CDR3 nucleotides are TGCGCCAGCAGCGGTACGACTAGCGGGGGAAATGAGCAGTTCTTC.

The sample holds a few counts of this clonotype. The gene calls are TRBV12-3 or TRBV12-4 and TRBJ1-5, with 8 bases that match TRBD1. V lost 7 bases to trimming and J lost 7 bases; unmatched junction nucleotides: 9. The CDR3 runs to 14 residues. The CDR3, as DNA: TGTGCCAGCATCCGGGACAGGTCAAACCAGCCCCAGCATTTT. This sequence encodes CASIRDRSNQPQHF.

The CDR3, as DNA: TGTGCCAGTAGTGACTCCGGACAGGGGAGGTGGATCGGTGGCTACACCTTC. This codes for CASSDSGQGRWIGGYTF. The chain combines TRBV19 with TRBJ1-2; TRBD1 matches at 9 bases. This CDR3 region has 17 residues. The trim removed 5 bases at V and 7 bases at J, leaving 17 bases unmatched. Germline values: CDR1 LNHDA, CDR2 SQIVND (reference sequence).

V and J are TRBV5-1 and TRBJ2-3; 9 bases fit TRBD1. Germline-derived CDR1 and CDR2 are SGHRS and YFSETQ. J lost 6 bases, V lost 3 bases, and 14 bases had no gene match. CDR3 length: 17 amino acids. The CDR3 reads CASSSGQGLWKVDTQYF. The CDR3 bases are TGCGCCAGCAGCTCGGGACAGGGTCTCTGGAAGGTGGATACGCAGTATTTT.